A selection of T cell receptor beta chains follows, all from one sample in a study of control samples from healthy donors and cancer patients. The protocol was immunoSEQ multiplex PCR, while the TCRdb copy is restricted to in-frame clones and leaves out a portion. The sample lists 170,000 or so clones; 85% to 95% were seen once. The specimen sequenced was blood. Source of these receptors: a woman aged 18-35 years in good health. CDR3s leave out the opening cysteine and the closing phenylalanine or tryptophan. Some rows have no size entry. The others give once, few or many, or a class for an expanded clone.

clone_size,j_call,v_call,cdr3_aa
NA,TRBJ1-4,TRBV7-9,ASRRTGENEKLF
NA,TRBJ1-1,TRBV7-2,ASSFRGTGGMNTEAF
NA,TRBJ2-7,TRBV11-3,ASSLVGYEQY
NA,TRBJ1-4,TRBV28,ASSFLGQGSTWEEKLF
NA,TRBJ1-1,TRBV19,ASSIGQVNTEAF
NA,TRBJ1-1,TRBV29-1,SVTGGWGNTEAF
NA,TRBJ1-2,TRBV28,ASRGANYGYT
NA,TRBJ2-7,TRBV6-5,ASSYSSTSRYEQY
NA,TRBJ1-3,TRBV28,AIAAAGNTIY
NA,TRBJ1-1,TRBV4-2,ASSQGPVGYTEAF
NA,TRBJ1-2,TRBV13,ASSRTGDNYGYT
NA,TRBJ2-1,TRBV5-5,ASSLGDSWNEQF
NA,TRBJ2-7,TRBV20-1,SASSSGGIPHEQY
once,TRBJ1-4,TRBV4-1,ASSLSGRANEKLF
NA,TRBJ1-2,TRBV14,ASSPTPTYGYT
NA,TRBJ1-6,TRBV27,ASSPWDRADSPLH
NA,TRBJ2-7,TRBV27,ASSSGTGGYEQY
NA,TRBJ1-4,TRBV19,ASSIREGIGEKLF
few,TRBJ2-5,TRBV7-9,ASSLVLAGGETQY
NA,TRBJ2-3,TRBV13,ASSRAEGQDTQY
NA,TRBJ2-7,TRBV19,ASRRDRSSREQY
NA,TRBJ2-7,TRBV27,ASSDLSGSRVYEQY
NA,TRBJ2-3,TRBV5-1,ASSLELPSTDTQY
NA,TRBJ1-6,TRBV25-1,ASSRDRGLSPLH
NA,TRBJ1-1,TRBV19,ASSSGIGTEAF
NA,TRBJ1-5,TRBV29-1,SVGVGGPDQPQH
few,TRBJ2-2,TRBV4-3,ASSQDETGAGELF
NA,TRBJ1-3,TRBV5-1,ASSLVSSSGNTIY
NA,TRBJ1-1,TRBV6-2/TRBV6-3,ASSPLLFITSTWTNTEAF
once,TRBJ1-1,TRBV4-3,ASSRVSGGYTEAF
NA,TRBJ1-1,TRBV7-2,ASSFGQGGGTAEAF
once,TRBJ2-5,TRBV5-5,ASSLDGEETQY
NA,TRBJ1-1,TRBV29-1,SVEDRRNTEAF
NA,TRBJ1-1,TRBV5-4,ASSPGTGSRLNTEAF
NA,TRBJ1-1,TRBV29-1,SVEGHTEAF
NA,TRBJ2-7,TRBV7-2,ASSPDRALYEQY
NA,TRBJ1-6,TRBV6-5,ASSYGGTLWSPLH
NA,TRBJ1-2,TRBV10-3,AISELQGTAYGYT
NA,TRBJ1-1,TRBV4-3,ASSQAGAGANTEAF
NA,TRBJ2-2,TRBV7-3,ASSPHTGVGNRINTGELF
NA,TRBJ2-3,TRBV11-3,ASARGNTDTQY
NA,TRBJ1-2,TRBV11-3,ASSLGGPTNYGYT
NA,TRBJ2-1,TRBV19,ASSPHRVYNEQF
NA,TRBJ2-1,TRBV7-2,ASSLRPDRDEQF
few,TRBJ1-5,TRBV2,ASSLRASDQPQH
NA,TRBJ1-2,TRBV14,ASSQTLSYGYT
NA,TRBJ1-6,TRBV18,ASSPRYELDSPLH
NA,TRBJ1-2,TRBV10-3,AISGTGNYGYT
NA,TRBJ1-5,TRBV6-2/TRBV6-3,ASSYYSSNQPQH
NA,TRBJ2-7,TRBV18,ASSPGWISYEQY
NA,TRBJ2-2,TRBV14,ASSQALPGGPGELF
NA,TRBJ1-1,TRBV6-6,ASSYPTADTEAF
NA,TRBJ1-4,TRBV7-8,ASRNSGGNEKLF
NA,TRBJ1-1,TRBV6-2/TRBV6-3,ASSYFGVNTEAF